The TCR beta chain under discussion was sequenced for a study of breast tumors, draining lymph nodes, adjacent tissues. This clonotype was recorded many times. Antigen: not known. General study points: Luminal-like breast cancer showed significantly higher tumor–nontumor repertoire similarity than basal-like. That most tumor T cells come from lymph nodes remained unproven. Most tumor T cells seemingly derive from lymph node, then expand in tumor.

TCRdb recomputed calls from the multiplex PCR reads with MiXCR, one row per CDR3 protein. The table records 50,000 to 85,000 distinct CDR3 sequences, approximately 45% of them present only once. The receptor's source is a female donor with breast cancer. Some clones in this sample may be carry-over from other donors' samples. The sample was breast tumor tissue.

DNA for the CDR3: TGTGCCTGGAGTGTCTCGAACTACGAGCAGTACTTC. Amino acid sequence: CAWSVSNYEQYF. V is TRBV30 and J is TRBJ2-7; D call uncertain. Germline values: CDR1 GTSNPN, CDR2 SVGIG (reference sequence). V lost 0 bases and J lost 3, with 6 bases in between. This CDR3 spans 12 amino acids.